This T cell receptor (beta chain) was profiled in a study of T-cell memory formation after mild COVID-19. Overall study context: There were largely donor-specific TCR clusters.

TCR alpha and TCR beta cDNA libraries carrying sample barcodes and UMIs came from 5'RACE with constant-segment primers. MiXCR was run by TCRdb on the 5' RACE reads, yielding one entry per CDR3 protein. The sample yields about 470,000 distinct CDR3 sequences, more than 20% seen once. The length of the CDR3 is 17 residues. Losses at the gene ends were 1 base for V and 3 bases for J; bases not matched to a gene: 8. Germline V CDR1 and CDR2: SGHVS, FNYEAQ. This clonotype came up a few times. Sequenced sample: PBMCs or a T cell subset sorted from them (not recorded which). This receptor was taken from an adult woman who had mild COVID-19 (a few samples of this study predate the infection). Cell type and time point are not known. V gene TRBV7-6 combines with J gene TRBJ2-1, with TRBD2 matching over 8 bases. The CDR3 sequence is CASSLGRAGAGYNEQFF. DNA for the CDR3: TGTGCCAGCAGCTTAGGTCGAGCGGGAGCAGGCTACAATGAGCAGTTCTTC.